A selection of T cell receptor beta chains follows, all from one sample in a study of Ad26.COV2.S vaccination and SARS-CoV-2 variants. Sequencing was performed with immunoSEQ multiplex PCR; in TCRdb, only in-frame clones are kept and a portion is missing. The sample lists a few hundred thousand clones, more than 70% seen once, with around 3% in the top ten. This specimen was peripheral blood, taken in a trial of Ad26.COV2.S vaccine versus placebo. These receptors were taken from a person between 18 and 59 years old who received the Ad26.COV2.S COVID-19 vaccine or a placebo. The CDR3 runs from the conserved cysteine through the conserved F or W. A D gene is named only where the DNA matches it firmly. Some rows have no size entry. The others give once, few or many, or a class for an expanded clone.

>NA|NA|TRBJ1-3|TRBV11-3
TGTGCCAGCAGCACACATACCGGGACGGAAGGAAACACCATATATTTT
CASSTHTGTEGNTIYF
>TRBD1|NA|TRBJ1-5|TRBV19
TGTGCCAGTAGTATAGCAGGCAGGGGGCATAGGAATCAGCCCCAGCATTTT
CASSIAGRGHRNQPQHF
>NA|once|TRBJ1-4|TRBV4-1
TGCGCCAGCAGCCTTTTATTTTCGGGGCTTAATGAAAAACTGTTTTTT
CASSLLFSGLNEKLFF
>NA|once|TRBJ1-1|TRBV11-2
TGTGCCAGCAGCTTAGTTTCAGGGAACACTGAAGCTTTCTTT
CASSLVSGNTEAFF
>TRBD1|NA|TRBJ1-1|TRBV30
TGTGCCTGGAGTCGTTCAGGGGGGGGGAACACTGAAGCTTTCTTT
CAWSRSGGGNTEAFF
>NA|NA|TRBJ1-1|TRBV19
TGTGCCAGTAGTCCCCGGTCCGCGCTCGGACGGGCCACTGAAGCTTTCTTT
CASSPRSALGRATEAFF
>TRBD2|NA|TRBJ2-1|TRBV3-1/TRBV3-2
TGTGCCAGCAGCCAAGGAGCGCTAGCGGGAGAACATGAGCAGTTCTTC
CASSQGALAGEHEQFF
>NA|few|TRBJ1-5|TRBV25-1
TGTGCCAGCGGGGATCCGGTGGACCAGCATTTT
CASGDPVDQHF
>NA|NA|TRBJ2-2|TRBV9
TGTGCCAGCAGCGCGTTTCGGGCAACCGGGGAGCTGTTTTTT
CASSAFRATGELFF
>NA|NA|TRBJ2-1|TRBV5-1
TGCGCCAGCAGCCCCCATCTAGGGAGAACCTACAATGAGCAGTTCTTC
CASSPHLGRTYNEQFF
>NA|NA|TRBJ1-5|TRBV6-5
TGTGCCAGCAGAAAGAACGGATTCAATCAGCCCCAGCATTTT
CASRKNGFNQPQHF
>TRBD2|NA|TRBJ2-3|TRBV9
TGTGCCAGCAGCGTACTGACTAGCGGGGTAGATACGCAGTATTTT
CASSVLTSGVDTQYF
>NA|NA|TRBJ2-1|TRBV27
TGTGCCAGCAGCCGTACTTCCAGGTCCTACAATGAGCAGTTCTTC
CASSRTSRSYNEQFF
>NA|many|TRBJ1-1|TRBV29-1
TGCAGCGTTGAAGAGTCCCCGTCGACGAGGGTAGCTTTCTTT
CSVEESPSTRVAFF
>NA|NA|TRBJ1-1|TRBV6-5
TGTGCCAGCAGTTACCGAGGAATTGGAGCTTTCTTT
CASSYRGIGAFF
>TRBD1|NA|TRBJ2-7|TRBV11-2
TGTGCCAGCAGCCCTGGGACAGGGGGCTACGAGCAGTACTTC
CASSPGTGGYEQYF
>TRBD2|NA|TRBJ2-5|TRBV5-6
TGTGCCAGCAGCTTCGCGGGGGGGCTGGGAGAGACCCAGTACTTC
CASSFAGGLGETQYF
>TRBD1|NA|TRBJ1-2|TRBV18
TGTGCCAGCTACTCAGGACAGGGGGACTATGGCTACACCTTC
CASYSGQGDYGYTF
>NA|NA|TRBJ1-1|TRBV10-3
TGTGCCATCAGTGAGGTAGGCCAGGGCGACACTGAAGCTTTCTTT
CAISEVGQGDTEAFF
>TRBD1|NA|TRBJ1-1|TRBV18
TGTGCCAGCTCATACGACAGGGGAGGGATGAACACTGAAGCTTTCTTT
CASSYDRGGMNTEAFF
>NA|NA|TRBJ1-1|TRBV4-1
TGCGCCAGCAGCCAAGATAGGACGTATACTGAAGCTTTCTTT
CASSQDRTYTEAFF
>NA|NA|TRBJ1-1|TRBV6-5
TGTGCCAGCACGTTAATGGGGGGGGTTAGCACTGAAGCTTTCTTT
CASTLMGGVSTEAFF
>TRBD1|NA|TRBJ1-3|TRBV4-3
TGCGCCAGCAGCCAGTACCGGGACAGGTCCTCTGGAAACACCATATATTTT
CASSQYRDRSSGNTIYF
>TRBD2|NA|TRBJ2-5|TRBV9
TGTGCCAGCAGCGTAGGGGACGGGGGGTTAGAGACCCAGTACTTC
CASSVGDGGLETQYF
>NA|NA|TRBJ2-5|TRBV12-3/TRBV12-4
TGTGCCAGCACGGGGGGCGCAGGGGAGACCCAGTACTTC
CASTGGAGETQYF
>TRBD2|NA|TRBJ2-1|TRBV3-1/TRBV3-2
TGTGCCAGCAGCTTTCCTAGCGGACCGACGTACAATGAGCAGTTCTTC
CASSFPSGPTYNEQFF
>TRBD1|NA|TRBJ1-2|TRBV5-4
TGTGCCAGCAGCCCTCCGGGACAGGGCTATGGCTACACCTTC
CASSPPGQGYGYTF
>TRBD2|NA|TRBJ2-7|TRBV28
TGTGCCAGCACTCCTTATAGGGGGCTAGCGGGATTGTGGGAGCAGTACTTC
CASTPYRGLAGLWEQYF
>TRBD1|NA|TRBJ2-7|TRBV6-5
TGTGCCAGCAGCCGGGACAGGGGGTCCTACGAGCAGTACTTC
CASSRDRGSYEQYF